This T cell receptor (beta chain) was sequenced for a study of CD8+CD57+ T cells in acquired aplastic anemia. Both TCR beta VDJ combination and CDR3 sequence profiling were carried out. Genomic DNA was the template for this profiling. In TCRdb, the reads were re-called with MiXCR into one record per CDR3 protein. The top ten hold under 35% of the sample, which has about 110,000 distinct CDR3 sequences, 40% to 65% seen once. The CDR3 consists of 15 residues. CDR1 DFQATT and CDR2 SNEGSKA come from the germline V gene (reference sequence). Unmatched junction bases numbered 17, after V lost 6 bases and J lost 7 bases.

The rearrangement joins TRBV20-1 to TRBJ2-7; 8 bases match TRBD1. The TCR comes from a human donor in good health, serving as a control. Input material: sorted CD4+, CD8+, or CD8+CD57+ T cells (not recorded which) from PBMCs. CDR3 sequence reads: CSALGQAPRTGEQYF. The CDR3 region has the DNA TGCAGTGCCCTGGGACAGGCCCCGCGCACCGGGGAGCAGTACTTC.